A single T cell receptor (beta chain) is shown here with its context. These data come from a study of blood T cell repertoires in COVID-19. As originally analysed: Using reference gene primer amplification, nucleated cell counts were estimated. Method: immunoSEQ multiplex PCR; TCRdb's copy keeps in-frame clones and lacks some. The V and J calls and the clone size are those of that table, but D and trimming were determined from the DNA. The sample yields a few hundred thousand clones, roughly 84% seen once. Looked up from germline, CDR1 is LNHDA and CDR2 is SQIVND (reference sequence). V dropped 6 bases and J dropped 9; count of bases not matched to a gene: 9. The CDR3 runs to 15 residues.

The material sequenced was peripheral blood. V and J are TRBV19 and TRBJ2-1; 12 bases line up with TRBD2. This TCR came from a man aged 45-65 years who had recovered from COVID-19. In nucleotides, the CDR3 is TGTGCCAGTAGCACTCTAGCGGGAGGGCCTTTTGAGCAGTTCTTC. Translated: CASSTLAGGPFEQFF.